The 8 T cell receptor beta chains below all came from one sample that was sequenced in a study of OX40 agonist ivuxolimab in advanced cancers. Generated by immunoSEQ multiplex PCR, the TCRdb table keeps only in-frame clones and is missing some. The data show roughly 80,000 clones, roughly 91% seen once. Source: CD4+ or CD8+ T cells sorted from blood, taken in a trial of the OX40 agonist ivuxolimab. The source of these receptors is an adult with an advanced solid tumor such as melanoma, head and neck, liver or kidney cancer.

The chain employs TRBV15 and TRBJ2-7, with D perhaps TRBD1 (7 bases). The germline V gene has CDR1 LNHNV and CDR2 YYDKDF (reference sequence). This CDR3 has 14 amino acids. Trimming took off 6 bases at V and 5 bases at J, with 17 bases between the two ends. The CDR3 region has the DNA TGTGCCACCAGTCGGGGGCAGGGGGGAAACGAGCAGTACTTC. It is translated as CATSRGQGGNEQYF.

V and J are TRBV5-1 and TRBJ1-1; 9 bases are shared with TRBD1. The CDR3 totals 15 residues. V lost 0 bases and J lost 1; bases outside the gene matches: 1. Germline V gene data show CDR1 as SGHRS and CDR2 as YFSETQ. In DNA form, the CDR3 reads TGCGCCAGCAGCTTGGAGGGACAGGGGAACACTGAAGCTTTCTTT. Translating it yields CASSLEGQGNTEAFF.

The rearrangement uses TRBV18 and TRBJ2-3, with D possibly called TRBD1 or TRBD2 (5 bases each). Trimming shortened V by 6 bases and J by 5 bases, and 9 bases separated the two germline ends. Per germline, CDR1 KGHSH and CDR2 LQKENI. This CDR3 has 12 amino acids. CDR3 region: CASSRGEDTQYF. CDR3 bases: TGTGCCAGCTCTAGGGGAGAAGATACGCAGTATTTT.

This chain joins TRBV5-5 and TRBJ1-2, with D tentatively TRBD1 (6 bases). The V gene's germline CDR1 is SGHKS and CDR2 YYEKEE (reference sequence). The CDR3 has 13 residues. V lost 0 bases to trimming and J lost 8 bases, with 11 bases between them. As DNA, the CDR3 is TGTGCCAGCAGCTTGGCACAGGGAGGGGGCTACACCTTC. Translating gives CASSLAQGGGYTF.

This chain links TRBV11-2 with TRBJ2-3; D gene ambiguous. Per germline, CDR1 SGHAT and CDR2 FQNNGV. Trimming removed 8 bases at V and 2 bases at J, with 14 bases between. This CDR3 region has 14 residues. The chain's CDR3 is CASYMSRHTDTQYF. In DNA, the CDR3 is TGTGCCAGCTACATGAGCAGACACACAGATACGCAGTATTTT.

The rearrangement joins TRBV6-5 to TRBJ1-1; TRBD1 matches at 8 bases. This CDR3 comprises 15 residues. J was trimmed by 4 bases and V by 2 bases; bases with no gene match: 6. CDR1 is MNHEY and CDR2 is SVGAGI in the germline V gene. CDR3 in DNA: TGTGCCAGCAGTTACAACAGGGGGGCAGGCACTGAAGCTTTCTTT. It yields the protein CASSYNRGAGTEAFF.

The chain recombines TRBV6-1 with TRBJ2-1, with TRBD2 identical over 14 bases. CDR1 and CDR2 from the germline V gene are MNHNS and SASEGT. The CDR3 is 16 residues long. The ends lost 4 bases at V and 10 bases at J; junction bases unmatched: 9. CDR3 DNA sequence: TGTGCCAGCAGTGCCTTGACTAGCGGGAGGGCGGGGGAGCAGTTCTTC. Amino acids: CASSALTSGRAGEQFF.

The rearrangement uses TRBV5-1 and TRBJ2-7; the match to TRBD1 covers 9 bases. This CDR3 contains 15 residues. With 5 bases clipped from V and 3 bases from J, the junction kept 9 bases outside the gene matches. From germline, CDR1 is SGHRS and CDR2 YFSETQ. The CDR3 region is CASSSLQGADYEQYF. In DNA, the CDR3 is TGCGCCAGCAGTTCGTTACAGGGGGCGGACTACGAGCAGTACTTC.